This TCR beta chain was found in a study of sequential checkpoint blockade in melanoma. Notes on the study in general: Pretreatment TIL clonality tracked with response in the nivolumab-first arm.

The CDR3 covers 14 residues. Germline V gene lookup returns CDR1 MDHEN and CDR2 SYDVKM. The V end lost 6 bases, the J end lost 9 bases, and 15 bases lay between the germline ends. Sequenced by immunoSEQ multiplex PCR; TCRdb stores in-frame clones only, minus some. The sample carries approximately 2,800 clones, around 17% recorded once. The treatment: randomized to nivolumab then ipilimumab (arm A) or the reverse (arm B). This clone was observed a few times. Antigen specificity is unknown. The specimen comprised tumor tissue (inferred from file names), sampled from a patient given nivolumab and ipilimumab in sequence. The V and J genes are TRBV28 and TRBJ1-6; TRBD1 is a possible D gene (5 bases). The clonotype comes from a human donor with melanoma. The CDR3, as DNA: TGTGCCAGCAGCATAATAAGGGGTGCTTCACCCCTCCACTTT. It specifies CASSIIRGASPLHF.